A selection of T cell receptor beta chains follows, all from one sample in a study of blood T cell repertoires in COVID-19. Sequencing was performed with immunoSEQ multiplex PCR; in TCRdb, only in-frame clones are kept and a portion is missing. The sample lists 15,000 to 20,000 clones, approximately 85% seen once, with under 75% in the top ten. Material: peripheral blood. Every receptor here comes from a man older than 75 with acute or convalescent COVID-19. The CDR3 runs from the conserved cysteine through the conserved F or W.

CASRPLGQNYEQYF TRBJ2-7 TRBV11-2
CSGREGTQYF TRBJ2-5 TRBV29-1
CASSPRLAGGLADKNIQYF TRBJ2-4 TRBV7-2
CASSTTGGNQPQHF TRBJ1-5 TRBV6-6
CASSGLAGNNQGQYF TRBJ2-7 TRBV19
CASSQVSPDRRNTIYF TRBJ1-3 TRBV4-2
CASSPAAGKNEEQYF TRBJ2-7 TRBV28
CASSQDRGYTEAFF TRBJ1-1 TRBV5-8
CASSLSGETQYF TRBJ2-5 TRBV7-2
CASSPDGGRGIGQPQHF TRBJ1-5 TRBV5-1
CASTQRGNTEAFF TRBJ1-1 TRBV7-2
CATSDLRAGHLNEQFF TRBJ2-1 TRBV24-1
CASSAGDSYEQYF TRBJ2-7 TRBV5-1
CSVEDLEGASGNTIYF TRBJ1-3 TRBV29-1
CASSQDHGNQPQHF TRBJ1-5 TRBV3-1/TRBV3-2
CATSNRGTGGYGYTF TRBJ1-2 TRBV19
CASTINQGAGEQYF TRBJ2-7 TRBV11-2
CASRDGAWNTEAFF TRBJ1-1 TRBV6-4
CAWASTPGSANTGELFF TRBJ2-2 TRBV30
CASSLSSGTGNQPQHF TRBJ1-5 TRBV4-3
CASSLGSGTGGYEQYF TRBJ2-7 TRBV19
CASSYGRPVGELFF TRBJ2-2 TRBV6-5
CASTSPAGTGARYEQYF TRBJ2-7 TRBV27
CASSLAGSGGTFSYEQYF TRBJ2-7 TRBV5-1
CASSLKTSWETQYF TRBJ2-5 TRBV5-4
CASSLTETYEQYF TRBJ2-7 TRBV5-1
CAISGTGQGGGKETQYF TRBJ2-5 TRBV10-3
CAWRRQGMETQYF TRBJ2-5 TRBV30
CAISGSYEQYF TRBJ2-7 TRBV10-3
CASSLTGLGTEAFF TRBJ1-1 TRBV5-1
CASIPGAQGGNTIYF TRBJ1-3 TRBV19
CASSLWGLDNSPLHF TRBJ1-6 TRBV5-6
CAISESIGQGRNEQYF TRBJ2-7 TRBV10-3
CASSYGFSSGGNSPLHF TRBJ1-6 TRBV6-2/TRBV6-3
CASNLGQTNQPQHF TRBJ1-5 TRBV6-6